These T cell receptor beta chains were read from a single sample in a study of monozygotic twins with inflammatory bowel disease. Each CDR3 protein gets one entry in TCRdb, which reprocessed the 5' RACE reads and gives no DNA. Its table records tens of thousands of distinct CDR3 sequences. Sequencing input: blood. These receptors were obtained from a human donor with ulcerative colitis or Crohn's disease, or a healthy co-twin of an affected twin (not recorded which). The CDR3 runs from the conserved cysteine through the conserved F or W.

>TRBJ1-6|TRBV20-1
CSAREGTLRGSYNSPLHF
>TRBJ2-1|TRBV19
CASSIVRGTDLFF
>TRBJ1-2|TRBV11-2
CASSLQQAGYTF
>TRBJ2-5|TRBV29-1
CSVDGGPGEETQYF
>TRBJ1-1|TRBV4-1
CASSQDGTGGTEAFF
>TRBJ2-5|TRBV2
CASSPWQKDQYF
>TRBJ2-1|TRBV20-1
CSARLAGVYNEQFF
>TRBJ2-7|TRBV3-1
CARSTDRAYEQYF
>TRBJ1-1|TRBV20-1
CSASLASAGWDTEAFF
>TRBJ1-2|TRBV4-2
CASSQDLQARYGYTF
>TRBJ2-5|TRBV12-3/TRBV12-4
CASSFTGVIETQYF
>TRBJ1-1|TRBV20-1
CSARAGQVNTEAFF
>TRBJ2-7|TRBV20-1
CSAKFFGRAYEQYF
>TRBJ2-2|TRBV7-9
CASSPRSDTGELFF
>TRBJ2-2|TRBV9
CASSVLGGGVTGELFF